This TCR beta chain is from a study of blood T cell repertoires in COVID-19. This CDR3 contains 13 residues. Germline CDR1 is LGHNA and CDR2 is YNFKEQ. Trimming shortened V by 4 bases and J by 5 bases, and 11 bases separated the two germline ends. In the authors' workflow: Estimates of nucleated cell counts were drawn from the amplification of reference gene primers. The data were produced by immunoSEQ multiplex PCR, yet TCRdb's version contains in-frame clones alone and is incomplete. Clonal size and the V and J genes are those of that table, whereas D and trimming came from the DNA. The data contain 120,000 or so clones, about 83% of them seen just once; the ten biggest clones take up roughly 2.1%.

Specimen: peripheral blood. The chain combines TRBV4-2 with TRBJ1-1, with D maybe TRBD1 (5 bases). This receptor was obtained from a woman aged 50 to 60 with acute or convalescent COVID-19. DNA of the CDR3: TGTGCCAGCAGCCGAGCCGGGGGGACTGAAGCTTTCTTT. Its protein is CASSRAGGTEAFF.